This entry is about one T cell receptor (beta chain). The CDR3 extends over 13 amino acids. V lost 10 bases to trimming and J lost 4 bases; unmatched junction nucleotides: 6. Germline CDR1 reads SNHLY; CDR2 reads FYNNEI. The data were taken from a study of ipilimumab plus nivolumab after autologous stem cell transplantation. Sequenced by immunoSEQ multiplex PCR; TCRdb stores in-frame clones only, minus some. This table holds over 80,000 clones, 75% to 85% found once. Starting 14 to 28 days after autologous transplant, ipilimumab 1 mg/kg was given. This rearrangement joins TRBV2 to TRBJ2-1, with 8 nucleotides matching TRBD2. This sequence was found in a male donor with diffuse large B-cell lymphoma. The input for sequencing was PBMCs, taken in a trial of ipilimumab plus nivolumab as post-transplant consolidation. The DNA for the CDR3 is TGTGCCACCCGGGAGGGGGGATACAATGAGCAGTTCTTC. Amino acid sequence: CATREGGYNEQFF. The whole variable domain, filled in from reference TRBV2 and TRBJ2-1, reads EPEVTQTPSHQVTQMGQEVILRCVPISNHLYFYWYRQILGQKVEFLVSFYNNEISEKSEIFDDQFSVERPDGSNFTLKIRSTKLEDSAMYFCATREGGYNEQFFGPGTRLTVL.